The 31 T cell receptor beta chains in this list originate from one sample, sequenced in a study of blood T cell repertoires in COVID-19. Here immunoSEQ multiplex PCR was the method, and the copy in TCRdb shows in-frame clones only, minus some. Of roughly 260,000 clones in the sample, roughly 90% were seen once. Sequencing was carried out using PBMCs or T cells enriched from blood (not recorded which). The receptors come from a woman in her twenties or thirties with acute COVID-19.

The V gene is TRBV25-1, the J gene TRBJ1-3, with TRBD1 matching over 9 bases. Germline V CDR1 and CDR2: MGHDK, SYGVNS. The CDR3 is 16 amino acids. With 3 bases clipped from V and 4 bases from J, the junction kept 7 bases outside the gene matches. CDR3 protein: CASSEPGTGHGNTIYF. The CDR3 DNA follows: TGTGCCAGCAGTGAGCCCGGGACAGGGCACGGAAACACCATATATTTT. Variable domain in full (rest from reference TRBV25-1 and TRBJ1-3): EADIYQTPRYLVIGTGKKITLECSQTMGHDKMYWYQQDPGMELHLIHYSYGVNSTEKGDLSSESTVSRIRTEHFPLTLESARPSHTSQYLCASSEPGTGHGNTIYFGEGSWLTVV.

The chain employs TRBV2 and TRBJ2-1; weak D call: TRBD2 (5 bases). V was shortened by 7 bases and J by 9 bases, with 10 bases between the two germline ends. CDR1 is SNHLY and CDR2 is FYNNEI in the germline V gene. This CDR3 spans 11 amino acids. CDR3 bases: TGTGCCAGCAAGGAAGAGGGTGAGCAGTTCTTC. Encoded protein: CASKEEGEQFF.

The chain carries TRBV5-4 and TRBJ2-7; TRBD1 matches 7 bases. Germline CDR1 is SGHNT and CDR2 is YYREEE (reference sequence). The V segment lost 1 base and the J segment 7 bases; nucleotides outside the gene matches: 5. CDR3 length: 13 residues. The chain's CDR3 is CASSLKGAAEQYF. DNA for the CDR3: TGTGCCAGCAGCTTGAAGGGGGCGGCGGAGCAGTACTTC.

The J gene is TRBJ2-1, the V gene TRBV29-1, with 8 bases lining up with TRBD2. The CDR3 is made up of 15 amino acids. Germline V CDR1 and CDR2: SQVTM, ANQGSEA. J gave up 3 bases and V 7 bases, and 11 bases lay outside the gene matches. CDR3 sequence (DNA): TGCAGCGCCATACTAGCGGAAGGGAACTACAATGAGCAGTTCTTC. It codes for CSAILAEGNYNEQFF.

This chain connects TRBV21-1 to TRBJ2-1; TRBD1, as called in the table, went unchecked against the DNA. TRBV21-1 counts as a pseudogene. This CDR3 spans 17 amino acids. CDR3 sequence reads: CASSKDQTGGSYNEQFF. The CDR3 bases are TGTGCCAGCAGCAAAGATCAGACAGGGGGCTCCTACAATGAGCAGTTCTTC.

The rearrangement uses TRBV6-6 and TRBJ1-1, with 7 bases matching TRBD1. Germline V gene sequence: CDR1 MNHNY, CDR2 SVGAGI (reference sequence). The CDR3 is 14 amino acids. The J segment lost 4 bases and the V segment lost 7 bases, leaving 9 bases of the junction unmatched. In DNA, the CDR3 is TGTGCCAGCACGAGACAGGGTATCGGCACTGAAGCTTTCTTT. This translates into CASTRQGIGTEAFF.

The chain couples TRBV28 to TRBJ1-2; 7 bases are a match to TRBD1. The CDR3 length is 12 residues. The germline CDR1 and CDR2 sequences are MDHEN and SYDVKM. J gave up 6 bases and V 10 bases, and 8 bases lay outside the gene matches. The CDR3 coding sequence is TGTGCCACTATGACAGGGCCTAATGGCTACACCTTC. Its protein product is CATMTGPNGYTF.

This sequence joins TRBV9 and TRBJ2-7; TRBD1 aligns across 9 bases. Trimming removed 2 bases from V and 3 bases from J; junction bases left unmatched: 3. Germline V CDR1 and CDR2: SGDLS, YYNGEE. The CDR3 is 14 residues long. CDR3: CASSVGTGNYEQYF. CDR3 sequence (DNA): TGTGCCAGCAGCGTCGGGACAGGGAACTACGAGCAGTACTTC. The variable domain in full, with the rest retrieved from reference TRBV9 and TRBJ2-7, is DSGVTQTPKHLITATGQRVTLRCSPRSGDLSVYWYQQSLDQGLQFLIQYYNGEERAKGNILERFSAQQFPDLHSELNLSSLELGDSALYFCASSVGTGNYEQYFGPGTRLTVT.

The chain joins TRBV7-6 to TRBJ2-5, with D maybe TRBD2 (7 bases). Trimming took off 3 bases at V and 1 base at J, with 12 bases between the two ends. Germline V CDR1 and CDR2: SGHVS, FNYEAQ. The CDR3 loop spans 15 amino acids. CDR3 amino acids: CASSFGGAIQETQYF. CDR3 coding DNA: TGTGCCAGCAGCTTTGGGGGGGCAATCCAAGAGACCCAGTACTTC.

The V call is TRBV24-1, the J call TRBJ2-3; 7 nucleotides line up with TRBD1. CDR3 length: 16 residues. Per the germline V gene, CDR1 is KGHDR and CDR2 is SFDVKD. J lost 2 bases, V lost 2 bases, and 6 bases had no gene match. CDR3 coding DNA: TGTGCCACCAGTGATTCTGTAGGGGGCGACACAGATACGCAGTATTTT. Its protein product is CATSDSVGGDTDTQYF.

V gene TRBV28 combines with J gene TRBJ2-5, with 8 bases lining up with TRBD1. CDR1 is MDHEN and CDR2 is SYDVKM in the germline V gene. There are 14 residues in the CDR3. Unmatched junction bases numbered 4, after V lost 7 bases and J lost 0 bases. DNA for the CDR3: TGTGCCAGCACCGACAGGGGCTACCAAGAGACCCAGTACTTC. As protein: CASTDRGYQETQYF.

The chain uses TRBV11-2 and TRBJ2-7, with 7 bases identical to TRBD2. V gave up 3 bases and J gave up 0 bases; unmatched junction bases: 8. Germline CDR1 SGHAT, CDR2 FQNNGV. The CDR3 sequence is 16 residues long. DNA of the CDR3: TGTGCCAGCAGCTTCCGGCAAGCGGGGAGCTCCTACGAGCAGTACTTC. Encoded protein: CASSFRQAGSSYEQYF.

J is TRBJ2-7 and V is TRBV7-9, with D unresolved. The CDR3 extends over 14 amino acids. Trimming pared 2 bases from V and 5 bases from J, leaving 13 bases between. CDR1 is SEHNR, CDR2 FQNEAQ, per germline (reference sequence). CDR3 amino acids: CASSLFDSSDEQYF. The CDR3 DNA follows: TGTGCCAGCAGCTTATTTGATAGTTCTGACGAGCAGTACTTC.

The CDR3 loop is CASSLEWGYDSQETQYF. As DNA, the CDR3 is TGTGCCAGCAGCTTGGAATGGGGTTATGACAGCCAAGAGACCCAGTACTTC. The chain carries TRBV5-4 and TRBJ2-5, with TRBD1 as a possible D gene (5 bases). Trimming took off 0 bases at V and 1 base at J, with 16 bases between the two ends. Germline CDR1 reads SGHNT; CDR2 reads YYREEE (reference sequence). The CDR3 runs to 17 residues.

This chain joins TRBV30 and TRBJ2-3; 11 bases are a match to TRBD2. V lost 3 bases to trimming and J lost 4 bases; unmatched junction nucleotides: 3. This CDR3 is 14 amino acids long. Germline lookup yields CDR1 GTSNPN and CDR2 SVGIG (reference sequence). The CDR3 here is CAWRLAGAPDTQYF. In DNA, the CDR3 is TGTGCCTGGAGACTAGCGGGGGCCCCAGATACGCAGTATTTT.

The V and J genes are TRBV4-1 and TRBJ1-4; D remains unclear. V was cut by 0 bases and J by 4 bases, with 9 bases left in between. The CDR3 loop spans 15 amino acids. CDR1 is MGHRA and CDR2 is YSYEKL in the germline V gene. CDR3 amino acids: CASSQEVRYNEKLFF. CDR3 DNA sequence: TGCGCCAGCAGCCAAGAAGTCCGGTATAATGAAAAACTGTTTTTT.

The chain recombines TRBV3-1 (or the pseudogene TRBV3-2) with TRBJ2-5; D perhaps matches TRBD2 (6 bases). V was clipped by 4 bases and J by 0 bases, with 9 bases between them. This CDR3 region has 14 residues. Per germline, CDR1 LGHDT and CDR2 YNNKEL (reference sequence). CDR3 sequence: CASSLGLHQETQYF. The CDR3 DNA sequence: TGTGCCAGCAGCCTAGGACTACACCAAGAGACCCAGTACTTC.

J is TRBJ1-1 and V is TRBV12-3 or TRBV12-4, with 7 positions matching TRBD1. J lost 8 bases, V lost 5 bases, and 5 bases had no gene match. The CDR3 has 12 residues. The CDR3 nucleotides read TGTGCCAGCAGTAGGACAGGACCCGAAGCTTTCTTT. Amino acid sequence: CASSRTGPEAFF.

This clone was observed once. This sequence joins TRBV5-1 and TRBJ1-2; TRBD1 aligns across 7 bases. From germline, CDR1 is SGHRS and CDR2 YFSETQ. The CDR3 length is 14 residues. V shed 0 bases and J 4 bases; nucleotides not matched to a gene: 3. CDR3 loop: CASSLEGQSYGYTF. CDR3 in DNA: TGCGCCAGCAGCTTGGAGGGACAGTCCTATGGCTACACCTTC.

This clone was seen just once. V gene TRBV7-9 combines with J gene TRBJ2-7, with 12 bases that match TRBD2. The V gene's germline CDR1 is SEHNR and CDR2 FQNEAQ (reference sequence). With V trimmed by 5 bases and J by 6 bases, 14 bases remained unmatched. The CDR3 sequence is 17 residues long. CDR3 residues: CASSPAGASGRGGEQYF. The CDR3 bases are TGTGCCAGCAGCCCCGCCGGGGCTAGCGGGAGGGGCGGCGAGCAGTACTTC. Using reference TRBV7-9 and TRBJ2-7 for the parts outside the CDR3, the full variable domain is DTGVSQNPRHKITKRGQNVTFRCDPISEHNRLYWYRQTLGQGPEFLTYFQNEAQLEKSRLLSDRFSAERPKGSFSTLEIQRTEQGDSAMYLCASSPAGASGRGGEQYFGPGTRLTVT.

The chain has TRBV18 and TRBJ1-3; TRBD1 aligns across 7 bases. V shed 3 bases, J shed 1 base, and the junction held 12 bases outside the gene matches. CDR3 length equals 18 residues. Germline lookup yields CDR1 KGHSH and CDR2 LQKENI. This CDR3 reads CASSPGIPPGQSGNTIYF. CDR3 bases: TGTGCCAGCTCACCGGGCATCCCCCCGGGACAGTCTGGAAACACCATATATTTT.

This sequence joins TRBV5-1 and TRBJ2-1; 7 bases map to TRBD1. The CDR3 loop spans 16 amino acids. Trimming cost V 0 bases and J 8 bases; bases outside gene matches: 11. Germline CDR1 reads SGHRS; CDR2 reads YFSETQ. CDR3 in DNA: TGCGCCAGCAGCTTGGCCCCGACGACAGGGTTCGATGAGCAGTTCTTC. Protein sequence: CASSLAPTTGFDEQFF.

CDR3 loop: CASSLGAGIPYTGELFF. The DNA of the CDR3 is TGTGCCAGCAGTTTAGGGGCGGGGATCCCCTACACCGGGGAGCTGTTTTTT. The V gene is TRBV28, the J gene TRBJ2-2; D may be TRBD2 (6 bases). Germline V gene sequence: CDR1 MDHEN, CDR2 SYDVKM. The CDR3 is 17 amino acids. V gave up 2 bases and J gave up 3 bases, with 16 bases separating them.

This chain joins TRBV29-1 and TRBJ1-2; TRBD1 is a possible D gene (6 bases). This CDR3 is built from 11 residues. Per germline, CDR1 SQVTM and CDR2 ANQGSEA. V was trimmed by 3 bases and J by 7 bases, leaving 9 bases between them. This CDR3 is CSVDQGIGYTF. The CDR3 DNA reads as TGCAGCGTTGACCAGGGGATTGGCTACACCTTC.

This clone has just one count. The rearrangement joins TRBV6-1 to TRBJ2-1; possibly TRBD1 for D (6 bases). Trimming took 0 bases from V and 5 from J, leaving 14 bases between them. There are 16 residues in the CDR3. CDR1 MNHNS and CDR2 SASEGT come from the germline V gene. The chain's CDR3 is CASSEAAGARHNEQFF. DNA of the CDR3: TGTGCCAGCAGTGAAGCGGCAGGGGCTAGGCACAATGAGCAGTTCTTC.

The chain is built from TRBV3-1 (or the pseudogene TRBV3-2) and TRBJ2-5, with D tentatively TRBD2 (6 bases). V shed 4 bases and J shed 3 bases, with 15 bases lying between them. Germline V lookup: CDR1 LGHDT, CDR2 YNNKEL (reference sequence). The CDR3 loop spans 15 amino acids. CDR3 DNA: TGTGCCAGCAGCCCCGTGGCGTGGGGGGAAGAGACCCAGTACTTC. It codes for CASSPVAWGEETQYF.

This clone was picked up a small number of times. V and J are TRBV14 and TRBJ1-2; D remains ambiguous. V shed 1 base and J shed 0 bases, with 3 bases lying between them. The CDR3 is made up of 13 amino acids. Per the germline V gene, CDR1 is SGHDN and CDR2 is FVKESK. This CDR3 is CASSQVTNYGYTF. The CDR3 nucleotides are TGTGCCAGCAGCCAAGTTACTAACTATGGCTACACCTTC.

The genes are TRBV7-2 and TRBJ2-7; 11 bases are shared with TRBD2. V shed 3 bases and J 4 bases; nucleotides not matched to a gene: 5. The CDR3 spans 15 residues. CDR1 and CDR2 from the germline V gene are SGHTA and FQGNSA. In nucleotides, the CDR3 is TGTGCCAGCAGCTTGGGACTAGCGGACCTATACGAGCAGTACTTC. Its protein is CASSLGLADLYEQYF.

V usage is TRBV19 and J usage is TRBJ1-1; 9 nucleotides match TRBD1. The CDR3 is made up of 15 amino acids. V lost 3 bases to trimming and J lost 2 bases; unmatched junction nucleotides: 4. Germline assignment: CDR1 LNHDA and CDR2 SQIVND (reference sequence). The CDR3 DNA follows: TGTGCCAGTAGTATCGGGACAGGGCTTAACACTGAAGCTTTCTTT. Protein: CASSIGTGLNTEAFF.

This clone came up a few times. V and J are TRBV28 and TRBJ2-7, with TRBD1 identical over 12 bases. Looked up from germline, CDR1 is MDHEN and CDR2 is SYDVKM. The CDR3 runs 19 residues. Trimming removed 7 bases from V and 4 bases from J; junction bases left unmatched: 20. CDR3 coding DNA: TGTGCCAGCAAGAGATGGATCTCGGGACAGGGGGCGGAAAGATACGAGCAGTACTTC. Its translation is CASKRWISGQGAERYEQYF.

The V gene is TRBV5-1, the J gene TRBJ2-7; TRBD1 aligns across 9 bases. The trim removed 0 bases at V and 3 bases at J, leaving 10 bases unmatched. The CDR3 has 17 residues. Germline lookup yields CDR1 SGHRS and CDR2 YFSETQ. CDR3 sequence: CASSLVGRDRVSYEQYF. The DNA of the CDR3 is TGCGCCAGCAGCTTGGTCGGCCGGGACAGGGTTAGCTACGAGCAGTACTTC.